These T cell receptor beta chains were read from a single sample in a study of T cell responses to AZD1222 COVID-19 vaccine. Some clones are missing from TCRdb's copy, which holds only in-frame ones; the method was immunoSEQ multiplex PCR. The sample has about 150,000 clones; 88% are singletons. The input for sequencing was peripheral blood, taken on day 0 of AZD1222 vaccination. The source of these receptors is an adult in good health. Both conserved end residues are part of each CDR3. A D gene is named only where the DNA matches it firmly.

D,J,V,CDR3,DNA
TRBD2,TRBJ2-5,TRBV7-9,CASSSPGGTEETQYF,TGTGCCAGCAGCTCCCCGGGAGGTACCGAAGAGACCCAGTACTTC
TRBD2,TRBJ2-7,TRBV9,CASSVGAAGAYEQYF,TGTGCCAGCAGCGTCGGAGCTGCGGGGGCCTACGAGCAGTACTTC
-,TRBJ1-3,TRBV28,CASSFAGLGNTIYF,TGTGCCAGCAGTTTCGCGGGACTTGGAAACACCATATATTTT
-,TRBJ2-2,TRBV11-2,CASSIMATSWVPGELFF,TGTGCCAGCAGTATTATGGCGACTAGTTGGGTCCCCGGGGAGCTGTTTTTT
-,TRBJ1-3,TRBV11-3,CASSFGGSNTIYF,TGTGCCAGCAGCTTCGGGGGGAGCAACACCATATATTTT
-,TRBJ2-7,TRBV4-3,CASSRGPDYEQYF,TGCGCCAGCAGCCGGGGGCCAGACTACGAGCAGTACTTC
TRBD2,TRBJ2-3,TRBV4-3,CASSQDPLTSGVDTQYF,TGCGCCAGCAGCCAAGATCCCCTGACTAGCGGGGTTGATACGCAGTATTTT
-,TRBJ2-1,TRBV5-1,CASSLVGASYNEQFF,TGCGCCAGCAGCTTGGTTGGGGCGTCCTACAATGAGCAGTTCTTC
-,TRBJ1-2,TRBV2,CASRGARVDGYTF,TGTGCCAGCAGGGGGGCGCGAGTTGATGGCTACACCTTC
-,TRBJ1-1,TRBV30,CAWSDFGGARSTEAFF,TGTGCCTGGAGTGATTTTGGAGGGGCGAGAAGCACTGAAGCTTTCTTT
-,TRBJ1-3,TRBV30,CAWSVPGDPTSGNTIYF,TGTGCCTGGAGTGTACCTGGGGACCCTACCTCTGGAAACACCATATATTTT
-,TRBJ2-7,TRBV6-2/TRBV6-3,CASSHSGRATYEQYF,TGTGCCAGCAGTCATTCCGGACGGGCCACCTACGAGCAGTACTTC
-,TRBJ1-5,TRBV28,CASILGPSINQPQHF,TGTGCCAGCATATTAGGACCCTCTATAAATCAGCCCCAGCATTTT
-,TRBJ2-7,TRBV7-2,CASSLDGQGGREQYF,TGTGCCAGCAGCTTAGACGGGCAGGGAGGAAGGGAGCAGTACTTC
TRBD1,TRBJ1-2,TRBV6-5,CASSYSTDRGSGYTF,TGTGCCAGCAGTTACTCCACGGACAGGGGATCTGGCTACACCTTC
TRBD1,TRBJ1-5,TRBV13,CASSLRGSGTAINQPQHF,TGTGCCAGCAGCTTACGGGGGTCCGGGACAGCGATTAATCAGCCCCAGCATTTT
TRBD1,TRBJ2-7,TRBV2,CASIIGGQGYEQYF,TGTGCCAGCATCATAGGGGGACAGGGTTACGAGCAGTACTTC
-,TRBJ2-2,TRBV15,CATSRDRLSTGELFF,TGTGCCACCAGCAGAGATCGTCTATCTACCGGGGAGCTGTTTTTT
TRBD2,TRBJ2-1,TRBV7-2,CASSLLRLAGGPNEQFF,TGTGCCAGCAGCTTACTCCGACTAGCGGGAGGGCCCAATGAGCAGTTCTTC
-,TRBJ1-4,TRBV2,CASRGRTNEKLFF,TGTGCCAGCAGAGGCAGAACTAATGAAAAACTGTTTTTT
-,TRBJ2-7,TRBV6-5,CASGSSSGTSYEQYF,TGTGCCAGCGGTTCTTCAAGCGGGACATCCTACGAGCAGTACTTC
-,TRBJ2-1,TRBV2,CASSDLGVGEQFF,TGTGCCAGCAGTGATCTAGGGGTGGGGGAGCAGTTCTTC
-,TRBJ2-2,TRBV7-2,CASSLRGPPLLELFF,TGTGCCAGCAGCTTAAGGGGACCCCCGTTGCTGGAGCTGTTTTTT
TRBD2,TRBJ2-5,TRBV5-1,CASSSLLAEGQETQYF,TGCGCCAGCAGCTCGTTACTAGCGGAGGGCCAAGAGACCCAGTACTTC
-,TRBJ2-1,TRBV19,CASTPWGAQGAYNEQFF,TGTGCCAGTACCCCCTGGGGGGCCCAGGGGGCCTACAATGAGCAGTTCTTC
-,TRBJ2-7,TRBV14,CASSHFVGAEQYF,TGTGCCAGCAGCCATTTTGTGGGGGCCGAGCAGTACTTC
TRBD1,TRBJ2-1,TRBV11-2,CASSSVPGGSYNEQFF,TGTGCCAGCAGCTCCGTGCCAGGGGGCTCCTACAATGAGCAGTTCTTC
TRBD2,TRBJ2-1,TRBV28,CASNSGITYNEQFF,TGTGCCAGCAACAGCGGGATCACCTACAATGAGCAGTTCTTC
-,TRBJ2-3,TRBV4-3,CASSQEAPGTLTDTQYF,TGCGCCAGCAGCCAAGAGGCCCCCGGGACCCTCACAGATACGCAGTATTTT
-,TRBJ2-7,TRBV11-2,CASSQDSYEQYF,TGTGCCAGCAGCCAGGACAGCTACGAGCAGTACTTC
-,TRBJ1-5,TRBV27,CASSLSRGLSNQPQHF,TGTGCCAGCAGTTTATCTAGAGGTCTTAGCAATCAGCCCCAGCATTTT
TRBD1,TRBJ1-1,TRBV10-3,CAIGGGQGTEAFF,TGTGCCATCGGGGGGGGACAGGGGACTGAAGCTTTCTTT
-,TRBJ2-5,TRBV25-1,CASSDHGVETQYF,TGTGCCAGCAGTGATCACGGAGTAGAGACCCAGTACTTC
TRBD1,TRBJ1-1,TRBV5-1,CASRTTQGANTEAFF,TGCGCCAGCAGAACTACGCAGGGGGCAAACACTGAAGCTTTCTTT
-,TRBJ2-5,TRBV4-2,CASSQDQVTKETQYF,TGTGCCAGCAGCCAAGACCAGGTTACGAAAGAGACCCAGTACTTC
-,TRBJ1-1,TRBV2,CASSWQPNTEAFF,TGTGCCAGCAGCTGGCAGCCGAACACTGAAGCTTTCTTT
-,TRBJ2-7,TRBV7-8,CASSLGRIGYEQYF,TGTGCCAGCAGCTTAGGCCGGATTGGATACGAGCAGTACTTC
-,TRBJ2-3,TRBV11-3,CASSLVRGRSTDTQYF,TGTGCCAGCAGCTTAGTACGGGGACGGAGCACAGATACGCAGTATTTT
TRBD1,TRBJ2-5,TRBV10-3,CAISESNRGQEETQYF,TGTGCCATCAGTGAGTCGAACAGGGGGCAAGAGGAGACCCAGTACTTC
TRBD2,TRBJ2-7,TRBV13,CASCFAGVPYEQYF,TGTGCCAGCTGCTTCGCGGGAGTCCCCTACGAGCAGTACTTC
TRBD1,TRBJ1-3,TRBV7-2,CASSLAPTGKGNTIYF,TGTGCCAGCAGCTTAGCCCCGACAGGGAAGGGAAACACCATATATTTT
-,TRBJ1-6,TRBV3-1/TRBV3-2,CASRRGNYNSPLHF,TGTGCCAGCAGGAGGGGGAATTATAATTCACCCCTCCACTTT